These T cell receptor beta chains were read from a single sample in a study of blood T cells in healthy people across ages. TCRdb reprocessed the 5' RACE reads with MiXCR, giving one entry per CDR3 protein. The sample shows 1.4 million to 1.5 million distinct CDR3 sequences, 40% to 50% of them seen only once. The sequenced sample consisted of blood. These receptors all come from a young woman in good health. Each CDR3 is given with its conserved first and last residue. A D gene is named only where the DNA matches it firmly. Rows give clone size only sometimes, using once, few, many, or a class for an expanded clone.

v_call: TRBV29-1
cdr3_length: 16
j_call: TRBJ2-1
d_call: TRBD2
clone_size: .
cdr3_nt: TGCAGCGTTGAGCTAGCGGGCCAAAGCTCCTACAATGAGCAGTTCTTC
cdr3_aa: CSVELAGQSSYNEQFF

v_call: TRBV28
cdr3_length: 16
j_call: TRBJ2-3
d_call: TRBD2
clone_size: .
cdr3_nt: TGTGCCAGCAGAACCCCAGCGGGGGGGCCAACAGATACGCAGTATTTT
cdr3_aa: CASRTPAGGPTDTQYF

v_call: TRBV7-2
cdr3_length: 16
j_call: TRBJ1-1
d_call: .
clone_size: few
cdr3_nt: TGTGCCAGCACCAAACGGGCGGGGACGATGAACACTGAAGCTTTCTTT
cdr3_aa: CASTKRAGTMNTEAFF

v_call: TRBV7-9
cdr3_length: 13
j_call: TRBJ2-7
d_call: .
clone_size: few
cdr3_nt: TGTGCCAGCAGCGACCTCCGAAGCTACGAGCAGTACTTC
cdr3_aa: CASSDLRSYEQYF

v_call: TRBV30
cdr3_length: 12
j_call: TRBJ2-7
d_call: .
clone_size: .
cdr3_nt: TGTGCCTGGAGACAGGGTACCCACGAGCAGTACTTC
cdr3_aa: CAWRQGTHEQYF

v_call: TRBV28
cdr3_length: 16
j_call: TRBJ2-5
d_call: TRBD2
clone_size: few
cdr3_nt: TGTGCCAGCAGTTCCCCCAAAGCGGGGGCCCAAGAGACCCAGTACTTC
cdr3_aa: CASSSPKAGAQETQYF

v_call: TRBV24-1
cdr3_length: 12
j_call: TRBJ2-3
d_call: .
clone_size: .
cdr3_nt: TGTGCCACCAGTGAGAATACAGATACGCAGTATTTT
cdr3_aa: CATSENTDTQYF

v_call: TRBV20-1
cdr3_length: 12
j_call: TRBJ2-5
d_call: .
clone_size: few
cdr3_nt: TGCAGTGCTAGAAGTCTGGCAGAGACCCAGTACTTC
cdr3_aa: CSARSLAETQYF

v_call: TRBV3-1
cdr3_length: 17
j_call: TRBJ2-3
d_call: .
clone_size: few
cdr3_nt: TGTGCCAGCAGCCAAGTCCCCGGGGCGCAACGCACAGATACGCAGTATTTT
cdr3_aa: CASSQVPGAQRTDTQYF

v_call: TRBV25-1
cdr3_length: 15
j_call: TRBJ2-1
d_call: TRBD2
clone_size: .
cdr3_nt: TGTGCCAGCAGTGCAGGACTAGCGGGGGTAGGTGAGCAGTTCTTC
cdr3_aa: CASSAGLAGVGEQFF

v_call: TRBV9
cdr3_length: 21
j_call: TRBJ2-3
d_call: TRBD2
clone_size: .
cdr3_nt: TGTGCCAGCAGCCCCTTGGGGGGCAGGGGACTAGGATACCCTAGCACAGATACGCAGTATTTT
cdr3_aa: CASSPLGGRGLGYPSTDTQYF

v_call: TRBV6-1
cdr3_length: 12
j_call: TRBJ2-1
d_call: .
clone_size: few
cdr3_nt: TGTGCCAGCGGCAAGGTTGTAAATGAGCAGTTCTTC
cdr3_aa: CASGKVVNEQFF

v_call: TRBV15
cdr3_length: 16
j_call: TRBJ2-1
d_call: .
clone_size: .
cdr3_nt: TGTGCCACCAGCAGAGGAGGGCGGGGCTCCTACAATGAGCAGTTCTTC
cdr3_aa: CATSRGGRGSYNEQFF

v_call: TRBV20-1
cdr3_length: 12
j_call: TRBJ2-2
d_call: .
clone_size: few
cdr3_nt: TGCAGTGCGAACAGGAACACCGGGGAGCTGTTTTTT
cdr3_aa: CSANRNTGELFF

v_call: TRBV6-1
cdr3_length: 19
j_call: TRBJ2-3
d_call: .
clone_size: few
cdr3_nt: TGTGCCAGCAGCCGAAGACTTTTGTTGGGGGACCACTCCACAGATACGCAGTATTTT
cdr3_aa: CASSRRLLLGDHSTDTQYF

v_call: TRBV6-6
cdr3_length: 15
j_call: TRBJ2-4
d_call: .
clone_size: .
cdr3_nt: TGTGCCAGCCGTCAAGGGGGACTAGCCAAAAACATTCAGTACTTC
cdr3_aa: CASRQGGLAKNIQYF

v_call: TRBV24-1
cdr3_length: 15
j_call: TRBJ2-1
d_call: .
clone_size: .
cdr3_nt: TGTGCCACCAGTGATTTGGGGGACGGCTACAATGAGCAGTTCTTC
cdr3_aa: CATSDLGDGYNEQFF

v_call: TRBV4-1
cdr3_length: 15
j_call: TRBJ1-2
d_call: .
clone_size: many
cdr3_nt: TGCGCCAGCAGCCAGGAAACGACGGTTAACTATGGCTACACCTTC
cdr3_aa: CASSQETTVNYGYTF

v_call: TRBV7-2
cdr3_length: 16
j_call: TRBJ2-3
d_call: TRBD2
clone_size: .
cdr3_nt: TGTGCCAGCAGCCCCGAAATCGCGGGAGGTTCAGATACGCAGTATTTT
cdr3_aa: CASSPEIAGGSDTQYF

v_call: TRBV5-1
cdr3_length: 21
j_call: TRBJ2-5
d_call: .
clone_size: .
cdr3_nt: TGCGCCAGCAGCTCAGCCCTGTTTTATAGTTGGATAAGGCCGACGGAGCAGAGGCAGTACTTC
cdr3_aa: CASSSALFYSWIRPTEQRQYF

v_call: TRBV20-1
cdr3_length: 16
j_call: TRBJ2-2
d_call: TRBD1
clone_size: .
cdr3_nt: TGCAGTGCTTCCCTCGGGACAGTAGGGGTGGCCGGGGAGCTGTTTTTT
cdr3_aa: CSASLGTVGVAGELFF

v_call: TRBV11-2
cdr3_length: 13
j_call: TRBJ1-5
d_call: .
clone_size: .
cdr3_nt: TGTGCCAGCAGCGTAGAGTACGGGCAGCCCCAGCATTTT
cdr3_aa: CASSVEYGQPQHF

v_call: TRBV27
cdr3_length: 14
j_call: TRBJ2-7
d_call: .
clone_size: many
cdr3_nt: TGTGCCAGCAGTTATGGACGAGGACTTTACGAGCAGTACTTC
cdr3_aa: CASSYGRGLYEQYF

v_call: TRBV29-1
cdr3_length: 11
j_call: TRBJ2-5
d_call: .
clone_size: .
cdr3_nt: TGCAGCGTTGGGGGGACGAGTGAGCAGTACTTC
cdr3_aa: CSVGGTSEQYF

v_call: TRBV20-1
cdr3_length: 14
j_call: TRBJ1-1
d_call: .
clone_size: .
cdr3_nt: TGCAGTGCCAGAACCATGACAGGGAACACTGAAGCTTTCTTT
cdr3_aa: CSARTMTGNTEAFF

v_call: TRBV20-1
cdr3_length: 15
j_call: TRBJ2-3
d_call: .
clone_size: few
cdr3_nt: TGCAGTGCTAGTTACGTACTAAAAGGGACAGATACGCAGTATTTT
cdr3_aa: CSASYVLKGTDTQYF

v_call: TRBV5-1
cdr3_length: 13
j_call: TRBJ1-1
d_call: TRBD1
clone_size: many
cdr3_nt: TGCGCCAGCAGCTTGATACAGGGGCCTGAAGCTTTCTTT
cdr3_aa: CASSLIQGPEAFF

v_call: TRBV20-1
cdr3_length: 8
j_call: TRBJ1-2
d_call: .
clone_size: .
cdr3_nt: TGCAGCATTAGAGGCTACACCTTC
cdr3_aa: CSIRGYTF

v_call: TRBV5-6
cdr3_length: 13
j_call: TRBJ1-2
d_call: TRBD1
clone_size: .
cdr3_nt: TGTGCCAGCAGCCCCGGGGACAGCGATGGCTACACCTTC
cdr3_aa: CASSPGDSDGYTF

v_call: TRBV5-1
cdr3_length: 16
j_call: TRBJ2-7
d_call: TRBD2
clone_size: .
cdr3_nt: TGCGCCAGCAGGTGGGATATAGCGGGCGCCTACAATGAGCAGTACTTC
cdr3_aa: CASRWDIAGAYNEQYF

v_call: TRBV27
cdr3_length: 14
j_call: TRBJ1-2
d_call: .
clone_size: many
cdr3_nt: TGTGCCAGCAGTCTATACCCAGAAAACTATGGCTACACCTTC
cdr3_aa: CASSLYPENYGYTF

v_call: TRBV4-1
cdr3_length: 16
j_call: TRBJ2-7
d_call: TRBD2
clone_size: .
cdr3_nt: TGCGCCAGCAGCCACCGACTAGCGGGGGAGATCTACGTGCAGTACTTC
cdr3_aa: CASSHRLAGEIYVQYF

v_call: TRBV5-1
cdr3_length: 15
j_call: TRBJ1-1
d_call: .
clone_size: .
cdr3_nt: TGCGCCAGCAGCTTGGACAGGGCCCGCAACACTGAAGCTTTCTTT
cdr3_aa: CASSLDRARNTEAFF

v_call: TRBV20-1
cdr3_length: 14
j_call: TRBJ1-4
d_call: .
clone_size: .
cdr3_nt: TGCAGTGCTAGAGCCTCCCTTCGGGGTGAAAAACTGTTTTTT
cdr3_aa: CSARASLRGEKLFF

v_call: TRBV27
cdr3_length: 13
j_call: TRBJ2-7
d_call: .
clone_size: few
cdr3_nt: TGTGCCAGCAGCGAATATAGCTCCTACGAGCAGTACTTC
cdr3_aa: CASSEYSSYEQYF

v_call: TRBV6-5
cdr3_length: 17
j_call: TRBJ2-5
d_call: TRBD2
clone_size: few
cdr3_nt: TGTGCCAGCAGTTATTCAGTTAGCGGGAGGCCAGGGGAGACCCAGTACTTC
cdr3_aa: CASSYSVSGRPGETQYF

v_call: TRBV2
cdr3_length: 12
j_call: TRBJ1-2
d_call: TRBD1
clone_size: .
cdr3_nt: TGTGCCAAGGGGACAGGCGTTGGTGGCTACACCTTC
cdr3_aa: CAKGTGVGGYTF

v_call: TRBV27
cdr3_length: 13
j_call: TRBJ2-7
d_call: .
clone_size: .
cdr3_nt: TGTGCCAGCAGTTCGACAGCTTACAATGAGCAGTACTTC
cdr3_aa: CASSSTAYNEQYF

v_call: TRBV5-1
cdr3_length: 13
j_call: TRBJ1-1
d_call: TRBD1
clone_size: .
cdr3_nt: TGCGCCAGCAGCTTGGGACAGGGGGAGGGAGCTTTCTTT
cdr3_aa: CASSLGQGEGAFF

v_call: TRBV12-5
cdr3_length: 15
j_call: TRBJ2-1
d_call: .
clone_size: few
cdr3_nt: TGTGCTAGTGGTATAAAGAGCTCACAGGGTTGGGAGCAGTTCTTC
cdr3_aa: CASGIKSSQGWEQFF

v_call: TRBV20-1
cdr3_length: 18
j_call: TRBJ2-3
d_call: TRBD2
clone_size: .
cdr3_nt: TGCAGTGCTAGATCTCTCGGCGGGAGGGCCTTGTGGACAGATACGCAGTATTTT
cdr3_aa: CSARSLGGRALWTDTQYF

v_call: TRBV20-1
cdr3_length: 13
j_call: TRBJ2-7
d_call: .
clone_size: .
cdr3_nt: TGCAGTGCTAACCTAGCGCTTACCTACGAGCAGTACTTC
cdr3_aa: CSANLALTYEQYF

v_call: TRBV12-5
cdr3_length: 18
j_call: TRBJ1-1
d_call: TRBD1
clone_size: .
cdr3_nt: TGTGCTAGTGGTTTGGTATCATTGAGGCGGCAGGGGGGTACTGAAGCTTTCTTT
cdr3_aa: CASGLVSLRRQGGTEAFF

v_call: TRBV7-9
cdr3_length: 14
j_call: TRBJ1-1
d_call: .
clone_size: .
cdr3_nt: TGTGCCAGTAGCGCTAGGGTGATGAACACTGAAGCTTTCTTT
cdr3_aa: CASSARVMNTEAFF

v_call: TRBV3-1
cdr3_length: 16
j_call: TRBJ2-4
d_call: TRBD2
clone_size: .
cdr3_nt: TGTGCCAGCAGCCCGGGACTAGCGGGAGCCAAAAACATTCAGTACTTC
cdr3_aa: CASSPGLAGAKNIQYF

v_call: TRBV12-3/TRBV12-4
cdr3_length: 18
j_call: TRBJ2-5
d_call: TRBD2
clone_size: .
cdr3_nt: TGCGCCAGCAGTCCCATACAGCGACTAGCGCGTGATGGAGAGACCCAGTACTTC
cdr3_aa: CASSPIQRLARDGETQYF

v_call: TRBV30
cdr3_length: 14
j_call: TRBJ1-1
d_call: TRBD1
clone_size: few
cdr3_nt: TGTGCCTGGAACCCGGGACAGCAGAACACTGAAGCTTTCTTT
cdr3_aa: CAWNPGQQNTEAFF

v_call: TRBV10-2
cdr3_length: 16
j_call: TRBJ2-3
d_call: TRBD1
clone_size: .
cdr3_nt: TGCGCCAGCAAAGGCGGTGGGACAGAGAGCACAGATACGCAGTATTTT
cdr3_aa: CASKGGGTESTDTQYF

v_call: TRBV25-1
cdr3_length: 16
j_call: TRBJ2-7
d_call: .
clone_size: .
cdr3_nt: TGTGCCAGCAGTGAATCGGAGACAATACCCTACAATGAGCAGTACTTC
cdr3_aa: CASSESETIPYNEQYF

v_call: TRBV5-1
cdr3_length: 16
j_call: TRBJ2-1
d_call: TRBD2
clone_size: .
cdr3_nt: TGCGCCAGCAGCTTGGCCTCGACTAGCGGTTACAATGAGCAGTTCTTC
cdr3_aa: CASSLASTSGYNEQFF